The rows below give T cell receptor beta chains drawn from one sample of a study of OX40 agonist ivuxolimab in advanced cancers. Method: immunoSEQ multiplex PCR; TCRdb's copy keeps in-frame clones and lacks some. The sample has more than 75,000 clones, approximately 84% seen once. Sequencing was performed on CD4+ or CD8+ T cells sorted from blood, taken in a trial of the OX40 agonist ivuxolimab. These receptors originate from an adult with an advanced solid tumor such as melanoma, head and neck, liver or kidney cancer. Both conserved end residues are part of each CDR3. D genes are given only for firm matches. Size values are once, few and many counts, or a class for expanded clones, and some rows have none.

cdr3_length,j_call,d_call,v_call,clone_size,cdr3_aa,cdr3_nt
13,TRBJ1-1,TRBD1,TRBV18,few,CASLGQQNTEAFF,TGTGCCAGCTTGGGACAGCAGAACACTGAAGCTTTCTTT
13,TRBJ2-2,.,TRBV2,few,CASTKQGSGELFF,TGTGCCAGCACCAAACAGGGTTCCGGGGAGCTGTTTTTT
15,TRBJ2-1,TRBD1,TRBV4-2,.,CASSLTGGASNEQFF,TGTGCCAGCAGCCTAACAGGGGGCGCGAGTAATGAGCAGTTCTTC
15,TRBJ1-3,.,TRBV18,.,CASSPRADAGNTIYF,TGTGCCAGCTCACCACGCGCGGACGCTGGAAACACCATATATTTT
13,TRBJ2-6,.,TRBV19,.,CATHRAGANVLTF,TGTGCCACTCACAGAGCTGGGGCCAACGTCCTGACTTTC
13,TRBJ1-1,.,TRBV2,.,CASSDQGPTEAFF,TGTGCCAGCAGTGATCAGGGCCCCACTGAAGCTTTCTTT
14,TRBJ2-7,.,TRBV5-1,.,CASSLSTISYEQYF,TGCGCCAGCAGCTTATCCACGATCTCCTACGAGCAGTACTTC
15,TRBJ2-6,.,TRBV6-6,.,CASSPVVGGANVLTF,TGTGCCAGCAGCCCAGTGGTGGGTGGGGCCAACGTCCTGACTTTC
14,TRBJ1-1,.,TRBV6-5,.,CASRAAGPNTEAFF,TGTGCCAGCCGGGCTGCCGGGCCGAACACTGAAGCTTTCTTT
15,TRBJ1-2,.,TRBV19,once,CASSRTDYRQGGYTF,TGTGCCAGTAGTAGGACAGACTACCGGCAGGGCGGCTACACCTTC